The 7 T cell receptor beta chains in this list originate from one sample, sequenced in a study of metastatic and nonmetastatic thyroid tumors. No treatment of any kind had been given to any patient before thyroid surgery. TCRdb redid the clone calls on the PCR reads using MiXCR. The sample has some 29,000 clones; 7.4% are singletons. The sample comprised blood. The receptor source for this set is a female donor with papillary thyroid cancer or a benign thyroid nodule (not recorded which). Some clones in this sample may be carry-over from other donors' samples.

There are many counts of this clone. This chain links TRBV2 with TRBJ1-5; 7 nucleotides match TRBD1. CDR1 is SNHLY and CDR2 is FYNNEI in the germline V gene. The ends lost 6 bases at V and 6 bases at J; junction bases unmatched: 11. The CDR3 spans 15 residues. For the CDR3, the DNA is TGTGCCAGCAGGGAGGGGCGGCAGGGGGGTCAGCCCCAGCATTTT. It codes for CASREGRQGGQPQHF. Full variable domain (outside the CDR3, taken from reference TRBV2 and TRBJ1-5): EPEVTQTPSHQVTQMGQEVILRCVPISNHLYFYWYRQILGQKVEFLVSFYNNEISEKSEIFDDQFSVERPDGSNFTLKIRSTKLEDSAMYFCASREGRQGGQPQHFGDGTRLSIL.

This chain links TRBV9 with TRBJ1-1, with D uncertain. The CDR3 runs 15 residues. The germline gives CDR1 SGDLS, CDR2 YYNGEE. Trimming cost V 4 bases and J 0 bases, with 13 bases left between them. In nucleotides, the CDR3 is TGTGCCAGCAGCACCGACCCCGGGGTGAACACTGAAGCTTTCTTT. It yields the protein CASSTDPGVNTEAFF.

This clone has just a few counts. The genes are TRBV6-2 or TRBV6-3 and TRBJ1-2; D gene ambiguous. This CDR3 has 13 amino acids. V dropped 4 bases and J dropped 3 bases, with 9 bases sitting between them. Germline V gene data show CDR1 as MNHEY and CDR2 as SVGEGT. The DNA of the CDR3 is TGTGCCAGCAGTTTAGTAAGAGACTATGGCTACACCTTC. It translates to CASSLVRDYGYTF.

This chain connects TRBV6-2 or TRBV6-3 to TRBJ2-1; D is unclear. The V gene lost 6 bases and the J gene lost 8 bases, with 11 bases spanning the gap. The germline CDR1 and CDR2 sequences are MNHEY and SVGEGT. There are 12 residues in the CDR3. Here the CDR3 DNA reads TGTGCCAGCAGGGTAAGCGTCTATGAGCAGTTCTTC. Translation gives CASRVSVYEQFF.

This clone is categorized as medium-sized. In DNA form, the CDR3 reads TGTGCCAGCAGCGCGCAGGCGTTGAGCTCCTACGAGCAGTACTTC. Protein product: CASSAQALSSYEQYF. The chain combines TRBV2 with TRBJ2-7; D uncertain. The CDR3 is 15 amino acids. The V end lost 6 bases, the J end lost 0 bases, and 15 bases lay between the germline ends. CDR1 is SNHLY, CDR2 FYNNEI, per germline.

This clone appeared a few times. A read error is possible here, since a much larger clone lies one base away. Other DNA sequences in the sample encode the same CDR3. This chain uses TRBV29-1 with TRBJ2-1, with 7 bases lining up with TRBD1. Germline V lookup: CDR1 SQVTM, CDR2 ANQGSEA. This CDR3 has 14 residues. CDR3 DNA sequence: TGCAGCGCGAAACAGGGGTTGGCCTACAACGAGCAGTTCTTC. Protein sequence: CSAKQGLAYNEQFF.

This clone is medium-sized within its sample. The chain links TRBV6-1 to TRBJ2-7, with 8 bases identical to TRBD1. The length of the CDR3 is 15 residues. Germline CDR1 MNHNS, CDR2 SASEGT. Germline trimming cut 8 bases from V and 5 bases from J; bases unmatched to any gene: 14. The CDR3 loop is CASGGFGTGGNEQYF. For the CDR3, the DNA is TGTGCCAGCGGGGGGTTTGGGACAGGAGGGAACGAGCAGTACTTC.